This T cell receptor beta chain originates from a study of T cells after yellow fever vaccination. The wider study: The authors prepared low-cell-number fractions using SMART-Seq v4 Ultra Low Input. Points from the study as a whole: Most primary-vaccination clones recurred post-booster (around 97% CD4, 85% to 90% CD8). Only a minor proportion of clonotypes was detected across both CD4 and CD8 compartments.

This clonotype was seen at least ten times. With 0 bases removed from V and 2 bases from J, the gap between germline ends came to 3 bases. There are 13 residues in the CDR3. The germline V gene has CDR1 LGHNA and CDR2 YNFKEQ. TCRdb fed the 5' RACE reads into MiXCR, producing one record per CDR3 protein. The sample lists about 26,000 distinct CDR3 sequences, 4.5% occurring once. The sequenced sample was PBMCs, either bulk or a sorted T-cell subset (CD4+, CD8+, memory, or dextramer-sorted; not recorded which), obtained on the day of the yellow fever booster vaccination. The clonotype comes from a man younger than 30 who received the YFV17D yellow fever vaccine. The chain carries TRBV4-2 and TRBJ2-3; D unclear. The CDR3 is CASSQDDTDTQYF. The CDR3 nucleotides read TGTGCCAGCAGCCAAGACGACACAGATACGCAGTATTTT.